The rows below give T cell receptor beta chains drawn from one sample of a study of blood T cell repertoires in COVID-19. Generated by immunoSEQ multiplex PCR, the TCRdb table keeps only in-frame clones and is missing some. Here the sample spans 210,000 or so clones, under 85% being singletons. The specimen sequenced was PBMCs or T cells enriched from blood (not recorded which). All receptors derive from a man in his 60s who had recovered from COVID-19. Both conserved end residues are part of each CDR3. The order of the fields is clone size, J gene, D gene, V gene, CDR3 protein, CDR3 DNA. D genes are given only for firm matches. Only some rows state a clone size, as once, few, many or a class for expanded clones.

clone size: few
J gene: TRBJ1-2
D gene: .
V gene: TRBV27
CDR3 protein: CASSLKGPNYGYTF
CDR3 DNA: TGTGCCAGCAGTTTAAAGGGGCCTAACTATGGCTACACCTTC

clone size: .
J gene: TRBJ1-3
D gene: TRBD1
V gene: TRBV4-2
CDR3 protein: CASRRDRGSGNTIYF
CDR3 DNA: TGTGCCAGCAGGCGAGACAGGGGTTCTGGAAACACCATATATTTT

clone size: once
J gene: TRBJ2-3
D gene: TRBD1
V gene: TRBV5-1
CDR3 protein: CASSRGQGFGDTQYF
CDR3 DNA: TGCGCCAGCAGCCGGGGACAGGGGTTCGGAGATACGCAGTATTTT

clone size: .
J gene: TRBJ2-2
D gene: .
V gene: TRBV6-2/TRBV6-3
CDR3 protein: CASSYRTTGELFF
CDR3 DNA: TGTGCCAGCAGTTACCGGACAACCGGGGAGCTGTTTTTT

clone size: .
J gene: TRBJ1-1
D gene: .
V gene: TRBV7-9
CDR3 protein: CASSPDRRYTEAFF
CDR3 DNA: TGTGCCAGCAGCCCCGACAGGAGATACACTGAAGCTTTCTTT

clone size: .
J gene: TRBJ1-2
D gene: TRBD1
V gene: TRBV28
CDR3 protein: CASSLGQGGYGYTF
CDR3 DNA: TGTGCCAGCAGTTTAGGGCAGGGGGGCTATGGCTACACCTTC

clone size: .
J gene: TRBJ2-5
D gene: TRBD2
V gene: TRBV24-1
CDR3 protein: CATSAPGTSGSEAQYF
CDR3 DNA: TGTGCCACCAGCGCCCCCGGGACTAGCGGCTCGGAGGCCCAGTACTTC

clone size: .
J gene: TRBJ1-4
D gene: TRBD1
V gene: TRBV30
CDR3 protein: CAWNHRGLTNEKLFF
CDR3 DNA: TGTGCCTGGAATCACAGGGGGCTAACTAATGAAAAACTGTTTTTT

clone size: .
J gene: TRBJ1-2
D gene: TRBD1
V gene: TRBV5-4
CDR3 protein: CASSRTGGRYGYTF
CDR3 DNA: TGTGCCAGCAGCAGGACAGGGGGCCGATATGGCTACACCTTC

clone size: .
J gene: TRBJ1-2
D gene: .
V gene: TRBV19
CDR3 protein: CASSPNTGKNYGYTF
CDR3 DNA: TGTGCCAGTAGTCCCAATACAGGGAAGAACTATGGCTACACCTTC

clone size: .
J gene: TRBJ2-1
D gene: TRBD2
V gene: TRBV13
CDR3 protein: CASSFEGLGSYNEQFF
CDR3 DNA: TGTGCCAGCAGCTTTGAAGGACTAGGTTCCTACAATGAGCAGTTCTTC

clone size: few
J gene: TRBJ2-5
D gene: TRBD2
V gene: TRBV15
CDR3 protein: CATSRGSSGGQETQYF
CDR3 DNA: TGTGCCACCAGCAGAGGCTCTAGCGGGGGGCAAGAGACCCAGTACTTC

clone size: .
J gene: TRBJ1-6
D gene: .
V gene: TRBV7-9
CDR3 protein: CASSPGGLSSPLHF
CDR3 DNA: TGTGCCAGCAGCCCTGGCGGGCTGAGTTCACCCCTCCACTTT

clone size: .
J gene: TRBJ1-4
D gene: TRBD1
V gene: TRBV9
CDR3 protein: CASSVEGRGISNEKLFF
CDR3 DNA: TGTGCCAGCAGCGTAGAGGGCAGGGGGATTTCTAATGAAAAACTGTTTTTT

clone size: few
J gene: TRBJ1-2
D gene: TRBD1
V gene: TRBV7-9
CDR3 protein: CASRHRQGDYGYTF
CDR3 DNA: TGTGCCAGCAGACACAGACAGGGGGATTACGGCTACACCTTC

clone size: .
J gene: TRBJ1-5
D gene: TRBD1
V gene: TRBV27
CDR3 protein: CASSSRDSFYQPQHF
CDR3 DNA: TGTGCCAGCAGCTCCCGGGACAGCTTTTATCAGCCCCAGCATTTT

clone size: few
J gene: TRBJ2-1
D gene: .
V gene: TRBV7-9
CDR3 protein: CASSLGGGDNEQFF
CDR3 DNA: TGTGCCAGCAGCTTAGGTGGAGGGGACAATGAGCAGTTCTTC

clone size: few
J gene: TRBJ2-7
D gene: .
V gene: TRBV2
CDR3 protein: CASSVGLRDEQYF
CDR3 DNA: TGTGCCAGCAGTGTAGGACTGAGAGACGAGCAGTACTTC

clone size: once
J gene: TRBJ1-5
D gene: .
V gene: TRBV12-3/TRBV12-4
CDR3 protein: CASTESSNQPQHF
CDR3 DNA: TGTGCCAGCACCGAGTCTAGCAATCAGCCCCAGCATTTT

clone size: .
J gene: TRBJ1-6
D gene: .
V gene: TRBV14
CDR3 protein: CASSPGRGNSPLHF
CDR3 DNA: TGTGCCAGCAGCCCCGGGAGGGGTAATTCACCCCTCCACTTT

clone size: .
J gene: TRBJ2-2
D gene: TRBD1
V gene: TRBV5-5
CDR3 protein: CASSDWDRANTGELFF
CDR3 DNA: TGTGCCAGCAGCGACTGGGACAGGGCGAACACCGGGGAGCTGTTTTTT

clone size: .
J gene: TRBJ1-4
D gene: TRBD1
V gene: TRBV7-2
CDR3 protein: CASSPSGQGFEKLFF
CDR3 DNA: TGTGCCAGCAGCCCGTCGGGACAGGGGTTTGAAAAACTGTTTTTT

clone size: .
J gene: TRBJ2-1
D gene: TRBD2
V gene: TRBV9
CDR3 protein: CASSPYGLAGVYNEQFF
CDR3 DNA: TGTGCCAGCAGCCCCTATGGTCTAGCGGGGGTCTACAATGAGCAGTTCTTC

clone size: .
J gene: TRBJ2-4
D gene: TRBD1
V gene: TRBV7-2
CDR3 protein: CASSPDRGRNIQYF
CDR3 DNA: TGTGCCAGCAGCCCGGACAGGGGACGCAACATTCAGTACTTC

clone size: .
J gene: TRBJ2-1
D gene: TRBD2
V gene: TRBV6-2/TRBV6-3
CDR3 protein: CASSPSGGSIYNEQFF
CDR3 DNA: TGTGCCAGCAGCCCAAGCGGGGGAAGCATCTACAATGAGCAGTTCTTC

clone size: .
J gene: TRBJ2-5
D gene: .
V gene: TRBV5-1
CDR3 protein: CASSPGVEETQYF
CDR3 DNA: TGCGCCAGCAGCCCGGGGGTAGAAGAGACCCAGTACTTC

clone size: .
J gene: TRBJ2-7
D gene: TRBD1
V gene: TRBV25-1
CDR3 protein: CASSDFIGQDHYEQYF
CDR3 DNA: TGTGCCAGCAGTGATTTTATCGGACAGGACCACTACGAGCAGTACTTC

clone size: .
J gene: TRBJ2-2
D gene: TRBD1
V gene: TRBV6-2/TRBV6-3
CDR3 protein: CASSLTGTGNTGELFF
CDR3 DNA: TGTGCCAGCAGTTTAACAGGGACAGGGAACACCGGGGAGCTGTTTTTT

clone size: .
J gene: TRBJ2-5
D gene: .
V gene: TRBV2
CDR3 protein: CASSEFRGIQETQYF
CDR3 DNA: TGTGCCAGCAGTGAATTCCGGGGAATACAAGAGACCCAGTACTTC

clone size: .
J gene: TRBJ1-1
D gene: .
V gene: TRBV7-8
CDR3 protein: CASSPRVGLAEAFF
CDR3 DNA: TGTGCCAGCAGCCCCCGGGTAGGCCTTGCTGAAGCTTTCTTT

clone size: .
J gene: TRBJ2-3
D gene: TRBD2
V gene: TRBV5-1
CDR3 protein: CASSLDGGLDTQYF
CDR3 DNA: TGCGCCAGCAGCTTGGACGGGGGGTTGGATACGCAGTATTTT

clone size: .
J gene: TRBJ1-6
D gene: .
V gene: TRBV3-1/TRBV3-2
CDR3 protein: CASSHDLGTRISPLHF
CDR3 DNA: TGTGCCAGCAGCCACGACCTGGGGACACGGATTTCACCCCTCCACTTT

clone size: .
J gene: TRBJ1-5
D gene: .
V gene: TRBV19
CDR3 protein: CASGGTGTSNQPQHF
CDR3 DNA: TGTGCCAGTGGAGGGACCGGCACTAGTAATCAGCCCCAGCATTTT

clone size: once
J gene: TRBJ1-6
D gene: TRBD1
V gene: TRBV7-2
CDR3 protein: CASSRDRVASPLHF
CDR3 DNA: TGTGCCAGCAGCCGGGACAGGGTCGCTTCACCCCTCCACTTT

clone size: .
J gene: TRBJ1-6
D gene: TRBD1
V gene: TRBV19
CDR3 protein: CASRNQGAYNSPLHF
CDR3 DNA: TGTGCCAGTAGGAACCAGGGGGCCTATAATTCACCCCTCCACTTT

clone size: .
J gene: TRBJ2-6
D gene: .
V gene: TRBV9
CDR3 protein: CASSPVGRPGANVLTF
CDR3 DNA: TGTGCCAGCAGCCCGGTCGGTCGCCCTGGGGCCAACGTCCTGACTTTC

clone size: .
J gene: TRBJ1-1
D gene: TRBD1
V gene: TRBV12-3/TRBV12-4
CDR3 protein: CASSTTGGVVGFF
CDR3 DNA: TGTGCCAGCAGTACGACAGGGGGCGTCGTGGGGTTCTTT

clone size: .
J gene: TRBJ2-1
D gene: .
V gene: TRBV19
CDR3 protein: CASTEDVYNEQFF
CDR3 DNA: TGTGCCAGTACCGAGGATGTCTACAATGAGCAGTTCTTC

clone size: .
J gene: TRBJ2-4
D gene: TRBD2
V gene: TRBV18
CDR3 protein: CASSLSLAGDPLTKNIQYF
CDR3 DNA: TGTGCCAGCTCCCTGTCACTAGCGGGGGATCCTCTTACCAAAAACATTCAGTACTTC

clone size: .
J gene: TRBJ1-1
D gene: .
V gene: TRBV18
CDR3 protein: CASSPAGSTEAFF
CDR3 DNA: TGTGCCAGCTCACCAGCGGGCTCGACTGAAGCTTTCTTT

clone size: .
J gene: TRBJ1-5
D gene: .
V gene: TRBV10-3
CDR3 protein: CAITRRRSGNQPQHF
CDR3 DNA: TGTGCCATCACCCGACGCAGGTCTGGCAATCAGCCCCAGCATTTT